This passage covers 27 T cell receptor beta chains from one sample sequenced in a study of shared clonotypes between healthy human individuals. Generated by immunoSEQ multiplex PCR, the TCRdb table keeps only in-frame clones and is missing some. Of about 2,200,000 clones in the sample, about 92% were seen once. Naive CD8 cells were CD45RO-negative, positively selected for CCR7, excluding terminally differentiated effector memory CD45RA+ cells. The sample comprised naive CD8+ T cells from PBMCs. The receptors here all came from a man aged 18 to 35 in good health. Some clones in this sample may be carry-over from other donors' samples.

J is TRBJ2-7 and V is TRBV28; D is tentatively TRBD1 or TRBD2 (5 bases each). Trimming took 8 bases from V and 5 from J, leaving 13 bases between them. Looked up from germline, CDR1 is MDHEN and CDR2 is SYDVKM. The CDR3 extends over 12 amino acids. CDR3 sequence: CASRGPGDEQYF. CDR3 in DNA: TGTGCCAGCCGGGGACCGGGTGACGAGCAGTACTTC.

The DNA for the CDR3 is TGTGCCAGCAGTAACCGGGACAGGGGTGGTCAGCCCCAGCATTTT. The encoded protein is CASSNRDRGGQPQHF. This sequence joins TRBV28 and TRBJ1-5; 10 nucleotides line up with TRBD1. This CDR3 comprises 15 residues. Germline CDR1 reads MDHEN; CDR2 reads SYDVKM. J lost 6 bases, V lost 5 bases, and 7 bases had no gene match.

The rearrangement joins TRBV10-2 to TRBJ1-2; D ambiguous. Germline CDR1 reads WSHSY; CDR2 reads SAAADI. The CDR3 is 15 residues long. Trimming removed 0 bases at V and 7 bases at J, with 15 bases between. CDR3 in DNA: TGCGCCAGCAGTGAGTCCCAGGACCATGGGAGTGGCTACACCTTC. It is translated as CASSESQDHGSGYTF.

The DNA for the CDR3 is TGTGCCAGCAGTGTCAGATCGGGACAGGGGGCCTACGAGCAGTACTTC. Residues: CASSVRSGQGAYEQYF. This sequence joins TRBV27 and TRBJ2-7; 11 bases are a match to TRBD1. Losses at the gene ends were 5 bases for V and 2 bases for J; bases not matched to a gene: 8. Looked up from germline, CDR1 is MNHEY and CDR2 is SMNVEV (reference sequence). CDR3 size: 16 residues.

This clone was observed a handful of times. This chain connects TRBV7-9 to TRBJ1-2, with TRBD1 matching over 7 bases. Germline trimming cut 3 bases from V and 5 bases from J; bases unmatched to any gene: 9. CDR1 is SEHNR, CDR2 FQNEAQ, per germline (reference sequence). The CDR3 sequence is 15 residues long. CDR3 nucleotides: TGTGCCAGCAGCTTTGGACAGGCCGTCGGGTATGGCTACACCTTC. Encoded protein: CASSFGQAVGYGYTF.

V is TRBV7-9 and J is TRBJ2-5; D is unclear. Trimming took 5 bases from V and 4 from J, leaving 11 bases between them. Germline V CDR1 and CDR2: SEHNR, FQNEAQ (reference sequence). The CDR3 contains 13 residues. The CDR3 reads CASSISVPETQYF. CDR3 sequence (DNA): TGTGCCAGCAGCATTAGTGTACCAGAGACCCAGTACTTC.

J is TRBJ2-1 and V is TRBV6-5, with TRBD1 as a possible D gene (6 bases). Per germline, CDR1 MNHEY and CDR2 SVGAGI. Trimming took off 0 bases at V and 6 bases at J, with 15 bases between the two ends. This CDR3 has 16 amino acids. In DNA, the CDR3 is TGTGCCAGCAGTTACTCGAAGTCAGGGGCCAGCAATGAGCAGTTCTTC. It specifies CASSYSKSGASNEQFF.

The CDR3 here is CASSYTPDGETQYF. DNA of the CDR3: TGTGCCAGCAGTTACACGCCGGATGGAGAGACCCAGTACTTC. The chain is built from TRBV6-5 and TRBJ2-5; D gene uncertain. V was clipped by 2 bases and J by 4 bases, with 11 bases between them. CDR1 MNHEY and CDR2 SVGAGI come from the germline V gene. This CDR3 has 14 residues.

The chain links TRBV19 to TRBJ2-5; 9 nucleotides align to TRBD1. The germline gives CDR1 LNHDA, CDR2 SQIVND (reference sequence). The CDR3 length is 16 residues. After removal of 5 bases from V and 5 bases from J, the junction contained 12 bases not matched to a gene. The CDR3 DNA sequence: TGTGCCAGTAGTCTAACAGGGGGCTGGGTTAGGGAGACCCAGTACTTC. Its translation is CASSLTGGWVRETQYF.

Note on this clone: Other DNA sequences in the same sample also yield this CDR3. The chain joins TRBV27 to TRBJ2-7; D is unclear. V was clipped by 2 bases and J by 6 bases, with 5 bases between them. The CDR3 extends over 11 amino acids. Germline CDR1 is MNHEY and CDR2 is SMNVEV (reference sequence). CDR3 DNA: TGTGCCAGCAGTTTAGGGTTCGAGCAGTACTTC. Its translation: CASSLGFEQYF.

The chain uses TRBV6-1 and TRBJ1-1, with D possibly being TRBD1 (6 bases). Germline V gene lookup returns CDR1 MNHNS and CDR2 SASEGT. V was trimmed by 1 base and J by 10 bases, leaving 22 bases between them. CDR3 length equals 16 residues. The CDR3 spells CASSEDTRGWVFGAFF. The CDR3 DNA is TGTGCCAGCAGTGAAGACACCAGGGGTTGGGTGTTCGGAGCTTTCTTT.

The V and J genes are TRBV27 and TRBJ2-7; weak D call: TRBD1 (6 bases). The CDR3 totals 14 residues. The V end lost 3 bases, the J end lost 5 bases, and 14 bases lay between the germline ends. Germline loops: CDR1 MNHEY, CDR2 SMNVEV (reference sequence). The CDR3 nucleotides read TGTGCCAGCAGTTTGAACAGGGCGGGCCACGAGCAGTACTTC. Residues: CASSLNRAGHEQYF.

Regarding this clone: Different DNA sequences within this sample yield the same CDR3. The chain couples TRBV28 to TRBJ2-7; 12 bases match TRBD2. Trimming removed 6 bases from V and 2 bases from J; junction bases left unmatched: 2. The germline V gene encodes CDR1 MDHEN and CDR2 SYDVKM. There are 14 residues in the CDR3. The CDR3 spells CASRLAGGAYEQYF. CDR3 DNA: TGTGCCAGCAGACTAGCGGGAGGCGCCTACGAGCAGTACTTC.

Points on this clone: Within the sample, other DNA sequences also encode this same CDR3. CDR3 in amino acids: CASSLGDYNEQFF. The CDR3 DNA sequence: TGTGCCAGCTCCCTAGGCGACTACAATGAGCAGTTCTTC. The chain combines TRBV7-9 with TRBJ2-1, with no clear D. Trimming left V 8 bases short and J 3 bases short, with 11 bases between. Germline V gene data show CDR1 as SEHNR and CDR2 as FQNEAQ (reference sequence). The CDR3 is 13 amino acids.

The rearrangement links TRBV15 to TRBJ2-2; 7 bases align to TRBD1. Trimming took 4 bases from V and 4 from J; bases not matched to a gene: 6. Germline values: CDR1 LNHNV, CDR2 YYDKDF (reference sequence). The CDR3 is 15 amino acids. CDR3 in DNA: TGTGCCACCAGCACCCAGGGACAGACCACCGGGGAGCTGTTTTTT. Its protein product is CATSTQGQTTGELFF.

This chain uses TRBV7-9 with TRBJ1-5, with D uncertain. Germline-derived CDR1 and CDR2 are SEHNR and FQNEAQ (reference sequence). The CDR3 runs 15 residues. Deletions cut 1 base from V and 3 bases from J, with 10 bases between. CDR3 amino acids: CASSLEGQTNQPQHF. CDR3 in DNA: TGTGCCAGCAGCTTAGAAGGTCAAACCAATCAGCCCCAGCATTTT. Full variable domain (remainder filled in from reference TRBV7-9 and TRBJ1-5): DTGVSQNPRHKITKRGQNVTFRCDPISEHNRLYWYRQTLGQGPEFLTYFQNEAQLEKSRLLSDRFSAERPKGSFSTLEIQRTEQGDSAMYLCASSLEGQTNQPQHFGDGTRLSIL.

This sequence joins TRBV10-1 and TRBJ2-7, with 9 positions matching TRBD1. CDR1 is WNHNN and CDR2 is SYGVQD in the germline V gene (reference sequence). The CDR3 covers 15 residues. Trimming removed 5 bases from V and 3 bases from J; junction bases left unmatched: 8. CDR3 DNA sequence: TGCGCCAGCAGTTCGGGACAGGGCGGCCTCTACGAGCAGTACTTC. As protein: CASSSGQGGLYEQYF.

As regards this clone: Additional DNA sequences in this sample encode the identical CDR3. This chain links TRBV4-1 with TRBJ1-2, with 9 bases fitting TRBD1. V trimming: 1 base; J trimming: 3 bases; junction bases outside the gene matches: 3. CDR1 is MGHRA, CDR2 YSYEKL, per germline. There are 15 residues in the CDR3. The CDR3 is CASSQVGQGYYGYTF. The CDR3 DNA sequence: TGCGCCAGCAGCCAAGTGGGACAGGGTTACTATGGCTACACCTTC.

The chain couples TRBV13 to TRBJ1-4; 7 bases fit TRBD1. The CDR3 has 15 residues. The V gene end was trimmed by 5 bases and the J gene end by 6 bases; junction bases not matched to a gene: 9. CDR1 and CDR2 (germline): PRHDT, FYEKMQ (reference sequence). CDR3 coding DNA: TGTGCCAGCAGCGTACAAGGGGGCGCCGATGAAAAACTGTTTTTT. Protein sequence: CASSVQGGADEKLFF.

This clone was recorded a few times. This chain connects TRBV6-5 to TRBJ2-7; D possibly uses TRBD1 or TRBD2 (5 bases each). The CDR3 runs 14 residues. V gave up 6 bases and J gave up 6 bases, with 18 bases separating them. Per germline, CDR1 MNHEY and CDR2 SVGAGI. The CDR3: CASSWFEAGTEQYF. CDR3 coding DNA: TGTGCCAGCAGCTGGTTCGAGGCAGGGACCGAGCAGTACTTC.

This clone appeared a few times. The CDR3 region is CASSVGTHGGTEAFF. The CDR3 DNA sequence: TGTGCCAGCAGCGTAGGGACTCACGGGGGCACTGAAGCTTTCTTT. The chain is built from TRBV9 and TRBJ1-1, with a tentative D call TRBD1 (5 bases). The CDR3 sequence is 15 residues long. Germline CDR1 is SGDLS and CDR2 is YYNGEE. Trimming pared 0 bases from V and 4 bases from J, leaving 13 bases between.

This sequence joins TRBV19 and TRBJ2-2; D unclear. From germline, CDR1 is LNHDA and CDR2 SQIVND (reference sequence). Trimming cost V 6 bases and J 2 bases, with 7 bases left between them. The CDR3 covers 13 residues. The CDR3 DNA sequence: TGTGCCAGTAGCTATACTAACACCGGGGAGCTGTTTTTT. Protein sequence: CASSYTNTGELFF.

This rearrangement joins TRBV15 to TRBJ1-6; no definite D call. V shed 1 base and J shed 8 bases, with 9 bases lying between them. CDR1 and CDR2 from the germline V gene are LNHNV and YYDKDF (reference sequence). The CDR3 is made up of 14 amino acids. CDR3 sequence reads: CATSRVGRDSPLHF. CDR3 sequence (DNA): TGTGCCACCAGCAGAGTCGGCAGAGATTCACCCCTCCACTTT. Filled out from reference TRBV15 and TRBJ1-6, the complete variable domain reads DAMVIQNPRYQVTQFGKPVTLSCSQTLNHNVMYWYQQKSSQAPKLLFHYYDKDFNNEADTPDNFQSRRPNTSFCFLDIRSPGLGDTAMYLCATSRVGRDSPLHFGNGTRLTVT.

CDR3 sequence: CSVEPGGGRFF. DNA for the CDR3: TGCAGCGTTGAACCCGGGGGCGGACGGTTCTTC. The chain recombines TRBV29-1 with TRBJ2-1; perhaps D is TRBD1 or TRBD2 (6 bases each). Germline CDR1 SQVTM, CDR2 ANQGSEA. V was clipped by 2 bases and J by 15 bases, with 14 bases between them. This CDR3 comprises 11 residues.

A word on this clone: The sample has other DNA sequences that encode this CDR3 too. The chain links TRBV5-1 to TRBJ2-7; 8 bases agree with TRBD1. Trimming removed 2 bases from V and 2 bases from J; junction bases left unmatched: 3. The germline V gene has CDR1 SGHRS and CDR2 YFSETQ. The CDR3 runs to 14 residues. DNA of the CDR3: TGCGCCAGCAGCTTCGGGACAGGAGCCTACGAGCAGTACTTC. This codes for CASSFGTGAYEQYF.

Only a few counts were recorded for this clone. The chain links TRBV28 to TRBJ1-1; the D is unclear. Germline V gene sequence: CDR1 MDHEN, CDR2 SYDVKM. This CDR3 spans 12 amino acids. Deletions cut 2 bases from V and 7 bases from J, with 8 bases between. In nucleotides, the CDR3 is TGTGCCAGCAGTTTACCCGGGAGTGAAGCTTTCTTT. It yields the protein CASSLPGSEAFF. Looking up the rest from reference TRBV28 and TRBJ1-1 gives the full variable domain: DVKVTQSSRYLVKRTGEKVFLECVQDMDHENMFWYRQDPGLGLRLIYFSYDVKMKEKGDIPEGYSVSREKKERFSLILESASTNQTSMYLCASSLPGSEAFFGQGTRLTVV.

Turning to this clone: The identical CDR3 is also encoded by other nucleotide sequences in the sample. The chain combines TRBV7-9 with TRBJ2-3; 7 bases agree with TRBD1. The CDR3 has 14 residues. CDR1 and CDR2 (germline): SEHNR, FQNEAQ (reference sequence). The trim removed 2 bases at V and 1 base at J, leaving 0 bases unmatched. CDR3 DNA sequence: TGTGCCAGCAGCTTACAGGGGGGCACAGATACGCAGTATTTT. It yields the protein CASSLQGGTDTQYF.